This T cell receptor beta chain comes out of a study of CD8+CD57+ T cells in acquired aplastic anemia. TCR beta VDJ and CDR3 profiles were obtained from a genomic DNA template. MiXCR, run by TCRdb on the reads, gives a single entry per CDR3 protein. The sample includes around 200,000 distinct CDR3 sequences, about half seen only once; the top ten take 16%. This clonotype came up many times. The antigen remains unidentified. Per germline, CDR1 MGHRA and CDR2 YSYEKL. The CDR3 is made up of 16 amino acids. Losses at the gene ends were 4 bases for V and 3 bases for J; bases not matched to a gene: 8. Study conclusions and caveats: No significant patient-versus-control difference appeared in CD8+ Simpson's diversity.

Material for sequencing was sorted CD4+, CD8+, or CD8+CD57+ T cells (not recorded which) from PBMCs. This clonotype was sampled from a human donor in good health, serving as a control. The rearrangement uses TRBV4-1 and TRBJ1-4; 7 bases are a match to TRBD1. Written as DNA, the CDR3 is TGCGCCAGCAGCCCGAACTTCGGGACAGCTAATGAAAAACTGTTTTTT. Its translation is CASSPNFGTANEKLFF.